The present entry profiles one T cell receptor beta chain with its context. This clone was observed a single time. What antigen it recognizes has not been identified. Per-base quality was not reported, and no clone a single base away is much larger than it. From the cysteine up to the phenylalanine, the CDR3 has a length of 14 residues. The read is trimmed to its CDR3 DNA, 42 bases read in frame from base 1. Looking up the germline V gene (reference sequence) yields CDR1 LNHDA and CDR2 SQIVND. After removal of 5 bases from V and 5 bases from J, the junction retains 6 bases not matched to a gene. This specimen belongs to a study of blood T cell repertoires in COVID-19 (dated by TCRdb to the early 2020s). Turning to the overall study: Samples covering the acute and convalescent phases of COVID-19 were provided by collaborators in the United States, Italy and Spain. The prospective study material was composed of cDNA or gDNA derived from T cells, B-cell-depleted T cells, or PBMCs. Subjects who had been exposed to COVID-19, were actively infected with it, or had recovered from it provided the deeply sampled blood TCRbeta repertoires that made up the dataset. The repertoires were released in a freely available public database meant as a resource for research on the immune response to SARS-CoV-2. Samples were obtained from the ongoing ImmuneRACE study (first 160 participants) and from 1,000 to 1,500 subjects provided by 6 global collaborators. Nearly every sample came with metadata listing a de-identified subject ID, COVID-19 status, age in years and sex. Where available, HLA class I and class II types were taken from metadata supplied by the sample provider and were not determined by assay-based typing. Broader findings and caveats from the paper: Clinical and demographic metadata were provided uncurated, with the amount varying by source and participant.

The immunoSEQ Assay, a bias-controlled multiplex PCR, was used to amplify TCRbeta CDR3 regions from genomic DNA. In the source study's methods: Within the assay, amplification of reference gene primers was used to estimate how many nucleated cells each sample contained. To quantify the absolute abundance of each unique TCRbeta CDR3 rearrangement, sequence reads were collapsed and filtered. For each sample, productive Simpson clonality was calculated as the square root of Simpson's diversity index across productive rearrangements. The table comes from immuneACCESS by way of TCRdb, which keeps in-frame sequences with V and J called. Part of the clones is missing from these tables; in studies checked, under half for an unresolved V gene and the rest for unknown reasons. The V and J calls and clone size come from that table; D and trimming were worked out from the DNA. A total of some 130,000 clones appear in this sample, roughly 84% of them only once. 4.5% to 5.5% of the sample comes from the top ten.

In the prospective study, participants were roughly 18 to 100 years old, resided in fewer than 25 geographic areas of the United States, and were enrolled through a virtual design. In the prospective study, participants were assigned to cohorts based on the clinical history participants reported in a screening survey and a study questionnaire. In the prospective study, mobile phlebotomists collected whole blood, serum and a nasopharyngeal or oropharyngeal swab from each participant. Participants in the prospective study had the option to provide additional blood draws and questionnaires over a roughly 2-month period. Prospective study blood samples were shipped either frozen or at room temperature before DNA extraction.

The sequence was obtained from a man aged 35-49 years with acute COVID-19. The sample consisted of PBMCs or T cells enriched from blood (not recorded which). The V and J segments used are TRBV19 and TRBJ2-7, with 10 middle bases fitting TRBD2. For the CDR3, the sequence is CASSPLAGGHEQYF. The DNA is TGTGCCAGTAGTCCCTTAGCGGGAGGCCACGAGCAGTACTTC.